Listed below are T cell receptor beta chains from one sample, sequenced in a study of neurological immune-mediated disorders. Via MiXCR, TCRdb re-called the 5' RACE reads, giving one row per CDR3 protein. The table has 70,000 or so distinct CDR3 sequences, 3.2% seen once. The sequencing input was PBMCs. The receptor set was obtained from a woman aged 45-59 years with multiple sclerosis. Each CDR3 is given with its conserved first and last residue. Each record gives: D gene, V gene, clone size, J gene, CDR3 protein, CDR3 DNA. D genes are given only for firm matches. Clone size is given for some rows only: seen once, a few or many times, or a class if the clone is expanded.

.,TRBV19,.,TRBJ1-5,CASSSGLGQPQHF,TGTGCCAGTAGTTCAGGGTTGGGTCAGCCCCAGCATTTT
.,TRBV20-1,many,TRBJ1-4,CSASEGPREELFF,TGCAGTGCTAGTGAGGGCCCGAGAGAAGAACTGTTTTTT
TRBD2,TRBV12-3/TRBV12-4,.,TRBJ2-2,CASTGLAPTGELFF,TGTGCCAGCACGGGACTAGCGCCTACCGGGGAGCTGTTTTTT
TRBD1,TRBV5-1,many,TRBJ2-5,CASSLWGQTQETQYF,TGCGCCAGCAGCTTGTGGGGACAGACACAAGAGACCCAGTACTTC
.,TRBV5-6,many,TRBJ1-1,CASSSGGAENTEAFF,TGTGCCAGCAGCTCTGGAGGGGCGGAGAACACTGAAGCTTTCTTT
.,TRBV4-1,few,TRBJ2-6,CASSQDGVGFPSLGAKVLTF,TGCGCCAGCAGCCAAGATGGAGTGGGTTTTCCCTCTCTGGGGGCCAAAGTCCTGACTTTC
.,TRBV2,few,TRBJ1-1,CASRGPILMNTEAFF,TGTGCCAGCAGGGGACCGATTCTGATGAACACTGAAGCTTTCTTT
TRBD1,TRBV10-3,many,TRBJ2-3,CAISRKDRNGTDTQYF,TGTGCCATCAGTCGGAAGGACAGGAATGGTACAGATACGCAGTATTTT
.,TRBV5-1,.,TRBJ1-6,CASKDSSNSVPLNF,TGCGCCAGCAAGGACAGCTCAAATTCGGTCCCCCTCAACTTT
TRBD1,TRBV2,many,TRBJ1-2,CASSEGQGGDYGYTF,TGTGCCAGCAGTGAAGGCCAGGGGGGTGACTATGGCTACACCTTC
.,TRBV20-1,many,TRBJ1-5,CSATRAVSNQPQHF,TGCAGTGCTACCAGGGCCGTCAGCAATCAGCCCCAGCATTTT
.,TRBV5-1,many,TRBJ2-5,CASSLLETQYF,TGCGCCAGCAGCTTGTTAGAGACCCAGTACTTC
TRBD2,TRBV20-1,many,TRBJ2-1,CSYVSGEYNEQFF,TGCAGTTACGTCAGCGGGGAGTACAATGAGCAGTTCTTC
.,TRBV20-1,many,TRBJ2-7,CSARQGSSYEQYF,TGCAGTGCTAGACAGGGGAGCTCCTACGAGCAGTACTTC
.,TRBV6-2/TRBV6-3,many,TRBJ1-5,CAGDQPQHF,TGTGCCGGGGATCAGCCCCAGCATTTT
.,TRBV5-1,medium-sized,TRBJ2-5,CASSLGVGATQETQYF,TGCGCCAGCAGCTTGGGCGTAGGCGCGACCCAAGAGACCCAGTACTTC
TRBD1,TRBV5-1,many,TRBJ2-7,CASSLEGQTYEQYF,TGCGCCAGCAGCTTGGAGGGACAGACCTACGAGCAGTACTTC
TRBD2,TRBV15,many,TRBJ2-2,CATSRLASGMTGELFF,TGTGCCACCAGCAGACTAGCTAGCGGGATGACCGGGGAGCTGTTTTTT
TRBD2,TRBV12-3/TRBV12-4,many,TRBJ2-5,CASSLGLAGAETQYF,TGTGCCAGCAGTTTGGGACTAGCGGGAGCGGAGACCCAGTACTTC
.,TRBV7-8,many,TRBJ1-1,CASSFRRINTEAFF,TGTGCCAGCAGCTTCAGACGGATTAACACTGAAGCTTTCTTT
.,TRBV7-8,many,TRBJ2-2,CASTLVPPFGELFF,TGTGCCAGCACCTTAGTTCCCCCCTTCGGGGAGCTGTTTTTT
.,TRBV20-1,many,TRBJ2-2,CSASDGIPGTGELFF,TGCAGTGCTTCCGACGGAATACCGGGCACCGGGGAGCTGTTTTTT
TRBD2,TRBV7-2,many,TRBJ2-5,CASSGHWSGGPETQYF,TGTGCCAGCAGCGGACACTGGTCGGGGGGGCCAGAGACCCAGTACTTC
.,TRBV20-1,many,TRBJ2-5,CSHSDRMGLQETQYF,TGCAGCCACTCCGACAGGATGGGATTACAAGAGACCCAGTACTTC
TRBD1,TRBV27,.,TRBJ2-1,CASNPDRANNEQFF,TGTGCCAGCAATCCGGACAGGGCGAACAATGAGCAGTTCTTC
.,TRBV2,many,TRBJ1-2,CASSRRVAVNYGYTF,TGTGCCAGCAGCCGCAGGGTTGCCGTTAACTATGGCTACACCTTC
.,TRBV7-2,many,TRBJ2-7,CASSLAWDGQQYF,TGTGCCAGCAGCTTAGCATGGGACGGCCAGCAGTACTTC
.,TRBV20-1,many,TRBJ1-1,CSATGGPNTEAFF,TGCAGTGCCACCGGAGGGCCGAACACTGAAGCTTTCTTT
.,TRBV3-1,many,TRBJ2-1,CASSQGGLEYNEQFF,TGTGCCAGCAGCCAAGGCGGGTTGGAGTACAATGAGCAGTTCTTC
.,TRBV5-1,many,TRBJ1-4,CASSLAGAQEKLFF,TGCGCCAGCAGCTTGGCAGGGGCGCAGGAAAAACTGTTTTTT
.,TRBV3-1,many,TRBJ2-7,CASSRYAPGNHKGYEQYF,TGTGCCAGCAGCCGCTACGCTCCCGGGAATCATAAGGGGTACGAGCAGTACTTC
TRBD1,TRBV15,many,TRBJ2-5,CATSRDSSGGFETQYF,TGTGCCACCAGCAGAGATTCATCAGGGGGCTTTGAGACCCAGTACTTC
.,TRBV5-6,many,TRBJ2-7,CASSEGGEQYF,TGTGCCAGCAGCGAAGGGGGGGAGCAGTACTTC
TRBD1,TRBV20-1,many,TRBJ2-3,CSALGGQGVDTQYF,TGCAGTGCTCTAGGGGGACAGGGAGTGGATACGCAGTATTTT
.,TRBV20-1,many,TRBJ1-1,CSARSRGPLNTEAFF,TGCAGTGCTAGGAGCAGGGGACCCCTCAACACTGAAGCTTTCTTT
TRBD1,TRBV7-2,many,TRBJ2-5,CASSPGTGGGTQYF,TGTGCCAGCAGCCCGGGGACAGGGGGAGGGACCCAGTACTTC
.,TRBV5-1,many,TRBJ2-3,CASSIERATDTQYF,TGCGCCAGCAGCATAGAGCGGGCCACAGATACGCAGTATTTT
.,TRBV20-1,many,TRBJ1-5,CSARIRDPQPQHF,TGCAGTGCTAGAATCAGGGATCCTCAGCCCCAGCATTTT
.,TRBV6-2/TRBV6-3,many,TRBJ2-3,CASSNPTSVTSTDTQYF,TGTGCCAGCAGTAACCCTACGAGTGTTACTAGCACAGATACGCAGTATTTT
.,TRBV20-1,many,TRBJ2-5,CSARGGKETQYF,TGCAGTGCTAGAGGGGGAAAAGAGACCCAGTACTTC
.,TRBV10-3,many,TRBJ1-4,CAISDQEKLFF,TGTGCCATCAGTGATCAGGAAAAACTGTTTTTT
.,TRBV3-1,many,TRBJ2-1,CASSQEPSEQFF,TGTGCCAGCAGCCAAGAACCGTCTGAGCAGTTCTTC
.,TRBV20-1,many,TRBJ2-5,CSATDTVETQYF,TGCAGTGCCACGGACACTGTAGAGACCCAGTACTTC